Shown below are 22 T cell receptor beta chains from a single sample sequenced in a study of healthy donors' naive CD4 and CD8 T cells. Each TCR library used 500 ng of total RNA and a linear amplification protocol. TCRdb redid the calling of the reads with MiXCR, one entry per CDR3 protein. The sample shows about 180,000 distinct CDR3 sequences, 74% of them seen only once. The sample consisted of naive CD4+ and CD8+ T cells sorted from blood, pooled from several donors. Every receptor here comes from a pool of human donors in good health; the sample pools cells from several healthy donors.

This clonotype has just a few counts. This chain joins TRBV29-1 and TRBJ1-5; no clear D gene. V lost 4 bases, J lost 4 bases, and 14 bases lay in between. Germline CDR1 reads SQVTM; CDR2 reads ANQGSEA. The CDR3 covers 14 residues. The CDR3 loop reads CSVATYGTNQPQHF. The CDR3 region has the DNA TGCAGCGTTGCTACTTATGGAACTAATCAGCCCCAGCATTTT.

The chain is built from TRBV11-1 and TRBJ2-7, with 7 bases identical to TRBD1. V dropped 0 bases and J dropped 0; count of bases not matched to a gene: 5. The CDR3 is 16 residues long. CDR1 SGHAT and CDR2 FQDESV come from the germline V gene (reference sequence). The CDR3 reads CASSLAPWDSSYEQYF. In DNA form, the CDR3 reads TGTGCCAGCAGCTTAGCTCCCTGGGACAGCTCCTACGAGCAGTACTTC. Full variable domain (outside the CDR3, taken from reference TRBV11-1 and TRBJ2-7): EAEVAQSPRYKITEKSQAVAFWCDPISGHATLYWYRQILGQGPELLVQFQDESVVDDSQLPKDRFSAERLKGVDSTLKIQPAELGDSAMYLCASSLAPWDSSYEQYFGPGTRLTVT.

CDR3 in DNA: TGTGCCAGCAGAGAAGCGGGAGGGCCATATACGCAGTATTTT. It specifies CASREAGGPYTQYF. J is TRBJ2-3 and V is TRBV6-5; TRBD2 matches at 10 bases. This CDR3 has 14 residues. Trimming cost V 6 bases and J 7 bases; bases outside gene matches: 7. From germline, CDR1 is MNHEY and CDR2 SVGAGI.

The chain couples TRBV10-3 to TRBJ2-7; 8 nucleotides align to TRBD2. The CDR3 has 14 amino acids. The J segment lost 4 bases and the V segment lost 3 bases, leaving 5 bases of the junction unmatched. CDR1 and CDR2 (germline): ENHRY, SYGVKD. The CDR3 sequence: CAISDTSGRYEQYF. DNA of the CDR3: TGTGCCATCAGTGATACCAGCGGGAGATACGAGCAGTACTTC.

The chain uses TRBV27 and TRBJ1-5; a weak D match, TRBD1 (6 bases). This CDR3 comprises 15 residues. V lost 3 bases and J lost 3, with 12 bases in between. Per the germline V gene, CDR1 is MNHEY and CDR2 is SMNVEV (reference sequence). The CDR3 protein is CASSFIGGTNQPQHF. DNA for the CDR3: TGTGCCAGCAGTTTCATTGGGGGCACCAATCAGCCCCAGCATTTT.

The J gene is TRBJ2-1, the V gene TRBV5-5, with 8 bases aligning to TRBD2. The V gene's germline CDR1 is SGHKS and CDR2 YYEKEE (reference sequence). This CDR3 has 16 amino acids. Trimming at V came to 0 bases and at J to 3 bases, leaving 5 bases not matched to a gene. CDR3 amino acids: CASSLGVAGIYNEQFF. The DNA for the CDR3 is TGTGCCAGCAGCTTGGGGGTAGCGGGAATCTACAATGAGCAGTTCTTC.

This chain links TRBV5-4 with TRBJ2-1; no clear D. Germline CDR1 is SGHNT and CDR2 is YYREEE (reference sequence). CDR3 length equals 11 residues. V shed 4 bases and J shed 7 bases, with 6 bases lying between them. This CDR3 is CASSRENEQFF. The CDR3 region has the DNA TGTGCCAGCAGCCGCGAGAATGAGCAGTTCTTC.

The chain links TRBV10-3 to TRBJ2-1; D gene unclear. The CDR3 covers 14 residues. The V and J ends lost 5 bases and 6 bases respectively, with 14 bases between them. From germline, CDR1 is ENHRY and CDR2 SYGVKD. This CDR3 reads CAISLVPSGNEQFF. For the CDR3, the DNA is TGTGCCATCAGTCTGGTTCCGTCTGGCAATGAGCAGTTCTTC.

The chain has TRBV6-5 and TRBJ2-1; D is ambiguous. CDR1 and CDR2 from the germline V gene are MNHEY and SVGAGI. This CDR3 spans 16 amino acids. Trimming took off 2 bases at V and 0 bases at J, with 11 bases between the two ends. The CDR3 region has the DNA TGTGCCAGCAGTTACGAGGCGGAAAGCTCCTACAATGAGCAGTTCTTC. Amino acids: CASSYEAESSYNEQFF.

This CDR3 is CASSSPMTGNTEAFF. CDR3 DNA: TGTGCCAGCAGTTCCCCAATGACAGGGAACACTGAAGCTTTCTTT. The rearrangement uses TRBV12-3 or TRBV12-4 and TRBJ1-1; the D gene is possibly TRBD1 (6 bases). Trimming stripped 4 bases from V and 1 base from J, with 13 bases between. The CDR3 has 15 amino acids.

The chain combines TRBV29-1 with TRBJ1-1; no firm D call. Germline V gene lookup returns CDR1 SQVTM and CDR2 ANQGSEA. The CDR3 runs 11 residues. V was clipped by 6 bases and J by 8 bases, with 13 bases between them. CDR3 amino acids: CSVHTVAEAFF. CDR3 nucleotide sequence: TGCAGCGTGCATACAGTTGCCGAAGCTTTCTTT.

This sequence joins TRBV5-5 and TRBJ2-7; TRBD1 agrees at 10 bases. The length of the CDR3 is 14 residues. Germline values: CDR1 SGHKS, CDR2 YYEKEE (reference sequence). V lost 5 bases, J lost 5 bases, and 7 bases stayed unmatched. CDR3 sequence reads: CASSYRQGANEQYF. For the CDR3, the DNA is TGTGCCAGCAGTTATCGACAGGGGGCCAACGAGCAGTACTTC.

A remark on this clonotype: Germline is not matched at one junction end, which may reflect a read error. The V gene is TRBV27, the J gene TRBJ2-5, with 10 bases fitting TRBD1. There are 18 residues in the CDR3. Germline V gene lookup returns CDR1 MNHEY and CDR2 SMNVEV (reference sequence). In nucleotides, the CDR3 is TGTGCCAGCAGTTTATCCTGGGACAGGGGCCCGTACCAAGAGACCCGGTACTTC. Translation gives CASSLSWDRGPYQETRYF.

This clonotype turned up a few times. The CDR3 spells CATSDRRQANPIKQYF. The CDR3 region has the DNA TGTGCCACCAGTGATCGTAGGCAGGCGAACCCCATTAAGCAGTATTTT. The chain is built from TRBV24-1 and TRBJ2-3; D remains ambiguous. The CDR3 totals 16 residues. Trimming left V 3 bases short and J 11 bases short, with 23 bases between. From germline, CDR1 is KGHDR and CDR2 SFDVKD.

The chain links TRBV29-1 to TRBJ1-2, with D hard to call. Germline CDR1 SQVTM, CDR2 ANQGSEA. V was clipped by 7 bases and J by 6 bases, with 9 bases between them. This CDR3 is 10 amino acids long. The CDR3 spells CSGGENGYTF. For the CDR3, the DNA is TGCAGCGGGGGAGAAAATGGCTACACCTTC.

The CDR3 DNA reads TGTGCCAGCAGCTTCGGGGGCCCGCACGAGCAGTACTTC. Its protein product is CASSFGGPHEQYF. This rearrangement joins TRBV11-1 to TRBJ2-7; D may match TRBD1 or TRBD2 (6 bases each). There are 13 residues in the CDR3. V was shortened by 3 bases and J by 5 bases, with 11 bases between the two germline ends. Germline loops: CDR1 SGHAT, CDR2 FQDESV (reference sequence). Together with reference TRBV11-1 and TRBJ2-7, the CDR3 gives the full variable domain: EAEVAQSPRYKITEKSQAVAFWCDPISGHATLYWYRQILGQGPELLVQFQDESVVDDSQLPKDRFSAERLKGVDSTLKIQPAELGDSAMYLCASSFGGPHEQYFGPGTRLTVT.

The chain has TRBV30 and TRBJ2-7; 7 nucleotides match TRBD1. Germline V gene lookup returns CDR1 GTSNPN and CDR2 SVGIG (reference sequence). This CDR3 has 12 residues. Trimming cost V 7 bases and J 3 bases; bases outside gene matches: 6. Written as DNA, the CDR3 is TGTGCCTCCGCCGGGACAGACTACGAGCAGTACTTC. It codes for CASAGTDYEQYF.

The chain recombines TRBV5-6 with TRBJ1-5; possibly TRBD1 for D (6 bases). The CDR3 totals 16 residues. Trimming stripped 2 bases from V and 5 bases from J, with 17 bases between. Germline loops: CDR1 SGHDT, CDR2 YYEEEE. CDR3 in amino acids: CASSLYGGYLDQPQHF. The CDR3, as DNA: TGTGCCAGCAGCTTATACGGGGGCTATCTGGATCAGCCCCAGCATTTT. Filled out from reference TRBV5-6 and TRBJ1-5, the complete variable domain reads DAGVTQSPTHLIKTRGQQVTLRCSPKSGHDTVSWYQQALGQGPQFIFQYYEEEERQRGNFPDRFSGHQFPNYSSELNVNALLLGDSALYLCASSLYGGYLDQPQHFGDGTRLSIL.

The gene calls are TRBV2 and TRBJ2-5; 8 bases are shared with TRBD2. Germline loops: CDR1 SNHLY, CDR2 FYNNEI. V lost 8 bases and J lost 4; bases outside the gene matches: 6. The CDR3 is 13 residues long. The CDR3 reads CASGGLGGETQYF. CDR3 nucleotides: TGTGCCAGCGGGGGACTAGGTGGAGAGACCCAGTACTTC.

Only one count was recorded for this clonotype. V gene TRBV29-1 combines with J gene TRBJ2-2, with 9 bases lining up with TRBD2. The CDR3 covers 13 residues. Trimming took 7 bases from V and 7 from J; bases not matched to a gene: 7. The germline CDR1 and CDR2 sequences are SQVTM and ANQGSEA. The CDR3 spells CSAGGSGSGELFF. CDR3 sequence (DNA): TGCAGCGCCGGAGGTAGCGGGAGCGGGGAGCTGTTTTTT.

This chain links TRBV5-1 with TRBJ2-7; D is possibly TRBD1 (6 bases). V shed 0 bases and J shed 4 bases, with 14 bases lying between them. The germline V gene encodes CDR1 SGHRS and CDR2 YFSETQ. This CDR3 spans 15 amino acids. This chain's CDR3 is CASSLGGGQSYEQYF. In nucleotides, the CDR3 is TGCGCCAGCAGCTTGGGAGGAGGACAGAGTTACGAGCAGTACTTC. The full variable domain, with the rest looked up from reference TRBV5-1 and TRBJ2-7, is KAGVTQTPRYLIKTRGQQVTLSCSPISGHRSVSWYQQTPGQGLQFLFEYFSETQRNKGNFPGRFSGRQFSNSRSEMNVSTLELGDSALYLCASSLGGGQSYEQYFGPGTRLTVT.

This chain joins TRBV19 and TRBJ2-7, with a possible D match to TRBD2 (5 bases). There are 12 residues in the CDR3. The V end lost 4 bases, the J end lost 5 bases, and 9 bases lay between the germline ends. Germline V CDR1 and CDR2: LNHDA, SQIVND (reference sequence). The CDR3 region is CASSKASHEQYF. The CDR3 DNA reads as TGTGCCAGTAGTAAGGCTAGCCACGAGCAGTACTTC.